A single sample is the source of the 29 T cell receptor beta chains below, sequenced in a study of cytomegalovirus exposure and HLA in healthy donors (dated by TCRdb to the late 2010s). Receptor libraries were prepared by the immunoSEQ multiplex PCR assay. TCRdb re-hosts the immuneACCESS table, in-frame sequences only. Its copies lack some clones; in the studies checked, an unresolved V gene accounts for under half of them, and the cause for the rest is not known. Present in this sample are about 78,000 clones, 90% to 96% of which were seen just once. The ten biggest clones cover approximately 1.5% of the sample. Sequencing was performed on PBMCs. The receptors come from a man aged 18 to 29 in good health and CMV-seropositive.

This clone was observed a single time. The chain employs TRBV4-1 and TRBJ2-7, with 7 bases that match TRBD1. This CDR3 comprises 17 residues. J was trimmed by 4 bases and V by 1 base; bases with no gene match: 13. The germline V gene has CDR1 MGHRA and CDR2 YSYEKL. The DNA for the CDR3 is TGCGCCAGCAGCCAAGTGGAGGAAAGGCAGGGGGATTACGAGCAGTACTTC. It codes for CASSQVEERQGDYEQYF.

This chain uses TRBV27 with TRBJ2-7, with D tentatively TRBD1 (5 bases). The CDR3 has 16 residues. V shed 6 bases and J shed 0 bases, with 18 bases lying between them. Germline assignment: CDR1 MNHEY and CDR2 SMNVEV (reference sequence). The CDR3 reads CASSPTPQGSSYEQYF. The CDR3 DNA sequence: TGTGCCAGCAGCCCTACCCCCCAGGGCAGCTCCTACGAGCAGTACTTC.

CDR3 coding DNA: TGTGCCACTTGGGGAGAGGGAGCATCAGCCTACGAGCAGTACTTC. This codes for CATWGEGASAYEQYF. The J gene is TRBJ2-7, the V gene TRBV28, with TRBD2 as a possible D gene (5 bases). This CDR3 contains 15 residues. Trimming cost V 10 bases and J 2 bases, with 21 bases left between them. Germline CDR1 is MDHEN and CDR2 is SYDVKM.

This chain connects TRBV12-5 to TRBJ2-6, with 7 bases lining up with TRBD1. Germline CDR1 reads LGHNT; CDR2 reads FRNRAP. V gave up 0 bases and J gave up 0 bases; unmatched junction bases: 5. There are 18 residues in the CDR3. The CDR3 region is CASGLVLGTDSGANVLTF. Written as DNA, the CDR3 is TGTGCTAGTGGTTTGGTACTAGGGACAGACTCTGGGGCCAACGTCCTGACTTTC.

The chain combines TRBV6-1 with TRBJ2-3, with D possibly matching TRBD2 (6 bases). Per germline, CDR1 MNHNS and CDR2 SASEGT. CDR3 length: 15 amino acids. Trimming removed 4 bases at V and 3 bases at J, with 14 bases between. The CDR3: CASSGRGGRTDTQYF. The CDR3, as DNA: TGTGCCAGCAGTGGACGGGGAGGTCGAACAGATACGCAGTATTTT.

The chain employs TRBV19 and TRBJ1-5; a possible D gene is TRBD1 (5 bases). Germline CDR1 reads LNHDA; CDR2 reads SQIVND (reference sequence). The V end lost 3 bases, the J end lost 2 bases, and 14 bases lay between the germline ends. The CDR3 extends over 16 amino acids. The CDR3 sequence is CASSITLPGGNQPQHF. The CDR3, as DNA: TGTGCCAGTAGTATCACCCTTCCGGGGGGCAATCAGCCCCAGCATTTT.

This chain joins TRBV28 and TRBJ2-5, with D tentatively TRBD2 (7 bases). In germline, CDR1 is MDHEN, CDR2 SYDVKM. Trimming took off 3 bases at V and 4 bases at J, with 12 bases between the two ends. The CDR3 runs to 14 residues. As DNA, the CDR3 is TGTGCCAGCAGTTTTGCGGGGGCCGGAGAGACCCAGTACTTC. This gives the protein CASSFAGAGETQYF.

The V gene is TRBV5-4, the J gene TRBJ1-5; no definite D call. Looked up from germline, CDR1 is SGHNT and CDR2 is YYREEE (reference sequence). V lost 2 bases, J lost 0 bases, and 3 bases lay in between. This CDR3 is built from 13 residues. CDR3 bases: TGTGCCAGCAGCTTCGGTAGCAATCAGCCCCAGCATTTT. This encodes CASSFGSNQPQHF.

CDR3 region: CASGRTEKNEQFF. The CDR3 DNA reads TGTGCCAGCGGAAGGACAGAGAAAAATGAGCAGTTCTTC. V gene TRBV27 combines with J gene TRBJ2-1; a weak D match, TRBD1 (6 bases). The CDR3 runs to 13 residues. Trimming took 8 bases from V and 7 from J, leaving 15 bases between them. Germline V gene lookup returns CDR1 MNHEY and CDR2 SMNVEV (reference sequence).

Notes on this clone: A read error may account for a junction end that differs from germline. The rearrangement uses TRBV7-7 and TRBJ2-2, with D perhaps TRBD2 (5 bases). CDR3 length: 14 residues. Germline assignment: CDR1 SSHAT and CDR2 FNYEAQ (reference sequence). The CDR3 here is CASSLGGGTGELFF. CDR3 bases: TGTGCTAGCAGCTTAGGAGGCGGGACCGGGGAGCTGTTTTTT. Complete variable domain (other parts from reference TRBV7-7 and TRBJ2-2): GAGVSQSPRYKVTKRGQDVTLRCDPISSHATLYWYQQALGQGPEFLTYFNYEAQPDKSGLPSDRFSAERPEGSISTLTIQRTEQRDSAMYRCASSLGGGTGELFFGEGSRLTVL.

This chain links TRBV4-1 with TRBJ1-3; 9 positions agree with TRBD1. CDR1 is MGHRA, CDR2 YSYEKL, per germline. Trimming at V came to 4 bases and at J to 2 bases, leaving 12 bases not matched to a gene. CDR3 size: 18 residues. The CDR3 DNA reads TGCGCCAGCAGCCTTAACTTCAGGGACAGGGTTACTGGAAACACCATATATTTT. Its protein product is CASSLNFRDRVTGNTIYF.

This chain uses TRBV7-8 with TRBJ2-5; a possible D gene is TRBD2 (6 bases). Germline lookup yields CDR1 SGHVS and CDR2 FQNEAQ. This CDR3 has 14 residues. The germline V and J ends were trimmed by 5 bases and 5 bases, with 15 bases remaining between them. CDR3 DNA sequence: TGTGCCAGCAGCCAAAATGGAGGGCGGGAGACCCAGTACTTC. This gives the protein CASSQNGGRETQYF.

V is TRBV10-3 and J is TRBJ1-2; 8 nucleotides match TRBD1. Germline V CDR1 and CDR2: ENHRY, SYGVKD. The CDR3 is 12 residues long. V was pared by 10 bases and J by 3 bases, with 4 bases of the junction left unmatched. This CDR3 is CATQGADYGYTF. DNA for the CDR3: TGTGCCACCCAGGGGGCGGACTATGGCTACACCTTC.

The chain carries TRBV5-1 and TRBJ2-2; 7 bases are a match to TRBD1. Germline V gene data show CDR1 as SGHRS and CDR2 as YFSETQ. The CDR3 has 16 residues. J gave up 3 bases and V 3 bases, and 8 bases lay outside the gene matches. The CDR3 sequence is CASSSNPGQYTGELFF. Written as DNA, the CDR3 is TGCGCCAGCAGCTCAAATCCGGGACAGTACACCGGGGAGCTGTTTTTT.

The V and J genes are TRBV18 and TRBJ1-3, with D possibly matching TRBD1 (5 bases). The CDR3 has 15 residues. Deletions cut 0 bases from V and 7 bases from J, with 13 bases between. Per the germline V gene, CDR1 is KGHSH and CDR2 is LQKENI. The CDR3, as DNA: TGTGCCAGCTCACCACCATCCAGGGTTTGGAACACCATATATTTT. This sequence encodes CASSPPSRVWNTIYF.

The V and J genes are TRBV29-1 and TRBJ2-7, with TRBD2 matching 9 bases. The germline CDR1 and CDR2 sequences are SQVTM and ANQGSEA. The CDR3 has 13 amino acids. With 3 bases clipped from V and 1 base from J, the junction kept 1 base outside the gene matches. The CDR3 region is CSVDTSGSYEQYF. CDR3 sequence (DNA): TGCAGCGTTGATACTAGCGGGTCCTACGAGCAGTACTTC.

This clone was detected only once. The chain recombines TRBV9 with TRBJ2-5, with D maybe TRBD2 (5 bases). This CDR3 comprises 16 residues. The V end lost 4 bases, the J end lost 0 bases, and 16 bases lay between the germline ends. The germline CDR1 and CDR2 sequences are SGDLS and YYNGEE. CDR3 sequence (DNA): TGTGCCAGCAGCCCTAGTGGGCTCGGGAACCAAGAGACCCAGTACTTC. Residues: CASSPSGLGNQETQYF. Using reference TRBV9 and TRBJ2-5 for the parts outside the CDR3, the full variable domain is DSGVTQTPKHLITATGQRVTLRCSPRSGDLSVYWYQQSLDQGLQFLIQYYNGEERAKGNILERFSAQQFPDLHSELNLSSLELGDSALYFCASSPSGLGNQETQYFGPGTRLLVL.

The V and J genes are TRBV18 and TRBJ1-5; 9 nucleotides align to TRBD1. CDR3 length equals 15 residues. Losses at the gene ends were 6 bases for V and 4 bases for J; bases not matched to a gene: 7. In germline, CDR1 is KGHSH, CDR2 LQKENI. CDR3 region: CASSRDRAINQPQHF. The CDR3, as DNA: TGTGCCAGCTCCCGGGACAGGGCGATTAATCAGCCCCAGCATTTT.

V usage is TRBV6-1 and J usage is TRBJ2-1; TRBD1 matches 9 bases. The CDR3 sequence is 15 residues long. Germline CDR1 and CDR2: MNHNS and SASEGT. J was trimmed by 4 bases and V by 3 bases; bases with no gene match: 4. The CDR3 loop is CASSEEGQGYNEQFF. CDR3 DNA: TGTGCCAGCAGTGAGGAGGGACAGGGATACAATGAGCAGTTCTTC.

This clone was picked up one time. The gene calls are TRBV28 and TRBJ2-5; 10 bases fit TRBD1. Unmatched junction bases numbered 9, after V lost 6 bases and J lost 5 bases. This CDR3 is built from 15 residues. Germline lookup yields CDR1 MDHEN and CDR2 SYDVKM. CDR3 sequence (DNA): TGTGCCAGCAGCCGTCCCGGGACAGGGGATGAGACCCAGTACTTC. It is translated as CASSRPGTGDETQYF.

The J gene is TRBJ2-6, the V gene TRBV28; possible D gene TRBD2, 5 bases. Germline V gene data show CDR1 as MDHEN and CDR2 as SYDVKM. V lost 5 bases, J lost 0 bases, and 8 bases lay in between. The CDR3 loop spans 15 amino acids. In DNA, the CDR3 is TGTGCCAGCAGTCCCCGGGGCTCTGGGGCCAACGTCCTGACTTTC. It codes for CASSPRGSGANVLTF. The variable domain in full, with the rest retrieved from reference TRBV28 and TRBJ2-6, is DVKVTQSSRYLVKRTGEKVFLECVQDMDHENMFWYRQDPGLGLRLIYFSYDVKMKEKGDIPEGYSVSREKKERFSLILESASTNQTSMYLCASSPRGSGANVLTFGAGSRLTVL.

The genes are TRBV7-9 and TRBJ1-2; 7 bases agree with TRBD1. The length of the CDR3 is 13 residues. V was clipped by 5 bases and J by 6 bases; unmatched bases: 6. CDR1 SEHNR and CDR2 FQNEAQ come from the germline V gene (reference sequence). This CDR3 reads CASSKTGVDGYTF. DNA for the CDR3: TGTGCCAGCAGCAAAACAGGGGTGGATGGCTACACCTTC.

This clone was seen a single time. The rearrangement uses TRBV5-8 and TRBJ1-1; unclear D gene. This CDR3 has 12 amino acids. V was pared by 0 bases and J by 5 bases, with 5 bases between. Germline assignment: CDR1 SGHTS and CDR2 YDEGEE. Written as DNA, the CDR3 is TGTGCCAGCAGCTTGGCTGTGACTGAAGCTTTCTTT. Amino acid sequence: CASSLAVTEAFF.

The chain employs TRBV18 and TRBJ1-4; 8 bases match TRBD1. The CDR3 runs 15 residues. Germline trimming cut 5 bases from V and 6 bases from J; bases unmatched to any gene: 8. The germline V gene encodes CDR1 KGHSH and CDR2 LQKENI. CDR3 bases: TGTGCCAGCTCAGCCCAACAGGGGGTTCATGAAAAACTGTTTTTT. Its translation: CASSAQQGVHEKLFF.

The J gene is TRBJ1-1, the V gene TRBV27; D is undetermined. With 2 bases removed from V and 8 bases from J, the gap between germline ends came to 6 bases. The CDR3 sequence is 11 residues long. The germline gives CDR1 MNHEY, CDR2 SMNVEV (reference sequence). CDR3 nucleotides: TGTGCCAGCAGTTTAGGTACAGAAGCTTTCTTT. Translating gives CASSLGTEAFF.

This clone was observed once. The rearrangement uses TRBV9 and TRBJ1-1; D is uncertain. CDR1 and CDR2 from the germline V gene are SGDLS and YYNGEE. The CDR3 extends over 13 amino acids. V was trimmed by 2 bases and J by 1 base, leaving 6 bases between them. The CDR3 reads CASSVAENTEAFF. Here the CDR3 DNA reads TGTGCCAGCAGCGTGGCGGAGAACACTGAAGCTTTCTTT.

The table lists this clone with a count of one. The chain joins TRBV11-2 to TRBJ2-1, with a possible D match to TRBD2 (6 bases). Germline CDR1 SGHAT, CDR2 FQNNGV. CDR3 size: 15 residues. The V end lost 2 bases, the J end lost 1 base, and 9 bases lay between the germline ends. The CDR3 loop is CASSLRLASYNEQFF. CDR3 bases: TGTGCCAGCAGCTTAAGGCTAGCGTCCTACAATGAGCAGTTCTTC.

CDR3 residues: CSVARGHEQYF. The DNA of the CDR3 is TGCAGCGTTGCCAGGGGCCACGAGCAGTACTTC. The J gene is TRBJ2-7, the V gene TRBV29-1; perhaps TRBD1 as D (6 bases). The CDR3 spans 11 residues. Germline CDR1 and CDR2: SQVTM and ANQGSEA. V lost 4 bases and J lost 5, with 9 bases in between.

The CDR3 reads CASRSSTDTQYF. In DNA form, the CDR3 reads TGCGCCAGCAGGTCTAGCACAGATACGCAGTATTTT. The chain uses TRBV5-1 and TRBJ2-3; D is unresolved. Per germline, CDR1 SGHRS and CDR2 YFSETQ. Trimming removed 5 bases at V and 0 bases at J, with 4 bases between. This CDR3 is built from 12 residues.